Given below is one TCR beta chain in context. The sample is drawn from a study of blood T cell repertoires in COVID-19. TCRdb's copy holds only in-frame clones and misses some; the assay was immunoSEQ multiplex PCR. The data contain approximately 58,000 clones, 75% to 90% of them singletons. V lost 1 base, J lost 8 bases, and 12 bases lay in between. The CDR3 is 14 amino acids. Germline V CDR1 and CDR2: SGHNT, YENEEA. The V and J genes are TRBV11-3 and TRBJ2-1; no reliable D call. Material for sequencing was peripheral blood. This receptor was identified in a man aged 55 to 70 with COVID-19, enrolled during active disease. The CDR3 region is CASSLVNFSDEQFF. The DNA of the CDR3 is TGTGCCAGCAGCTTAGTAAATTTCTCCGATGAGCAGTTCTTC.